The 27 T cell receptor beta chains given below trace back to one sample, sequenced in a study of T cells in Graves' hyperthyroidism and ophthalmopathy. Amplified regions were TCR beta CDR3 sequences from RNA transcripts. TCR CDR3 underwent first-round RT-PCR with the HTBI primer set. TCRdb reanalysed the multiplex PCR reads using MiXCR and keeps one entry per CDR3 protein. The sample contains roughly 740,000 distinct CDR3 sequences, about a sixth of which appear only once. Sequencing input: blood. The origin of the receptors is a man aged 18 to 35 with Graves' hyperthyroidism.

This clonotype was seen many times. J is TRBJ2-7 and V is TRBV24-1, with D unclear. Trimming removed 6 bases from V and 3 bases from J, with 8 bases in between. The V gene's germline CDR1 is KGHDR and CDR2 SFDVKD. CDR3 size: 12 residues. DNA of the CDR3: TGTGCCACCAGTTCAGACCACTACGAGCAGTACTTC. As protein: CATSSDHYEQYF.

The sample holds a few counts of this clonotype. The chain has TRBV9 and TRBJ1-5; TRBD1 aligns across 9 bases. The CDR3 length is 15 residues. The J segment lost 6 bases and the V segment lost 0 bases, leaving 4 bases of the junction unmatched. CDR1 SGDLS and CDR2 YYNGEE come from the germline V gene. The CDR3 bases are TGTGCCAGCAGCGTAGGCGGACAGGGGTCTCAGCCCCAGCATTTT. It is translated as CASSVGGQGSQPQHF. Filled out from reference TRBV9 and TRBJ1-5, the complete variable domain reads DSGVTQTPKHLITATGQRVTLRCSPRSGDLSVYWYQQSLDQGLQFLIQYYNGEERAKGNILERFSAQQFPDLHSELNLSSLELGDSALYFCASSVGGQGSQPQHFGDGTRLSIL.

This chain connects TRBV7-9 to TRBJ1-1, with D perhaps matching TRBD1 (5 bases). Per the germline V gene, CDR1 is SEHNR and CDR2 is FQNEAQ (reference sequence). The CDR3 covers 14 residues. Trimming cost V 8 bases and J 1 base, with 14 bases left between them. CDR3 sequence reads: CASQGGVGNTEAFF. The CDR3 DNA sequence: TGTGCCAGCCAAGGAGGGGTTGGGAACACTGAAGCTTTCTTT.

The V and J genes are TRBV7-9 and TRBJ2-5; D might be TRBD2 (5 bases). Germline V gene data show CDR1 as SEHNR and CDR2 as FQNEAQ (reference sequence). The germline V and J ends were trimmed by 5 bases and 1 base, with 14 bases remaining between them. This CDR3 is 15 amino acids long. CDR3 region: CASSPRGLLQETQYF. The CDR3 DNA follows: TGTGCCAGCAGCCCGAGAGGGCTCCTCCAAGAGACCCAGTACTTC.

Regarding this clonotype: One junction end does not reproduce the germline sequence, and a read error may be involved. In DNA, the CDR3 is TGCGCCAGCAGTACCCGGGACAGGGGGGTAAAGCCAGATACGCAGTATTTT. Translated: CASSTRDRGVKPDTQYF. This chain links TRBV12-3 or TRBV12-4 with TRBJ2-3; 11 bases map to TRBD1. The CDR3 is 17 residues long.

The gene calls are TRBV5-4 and TRBJ2-7; 7 bases line up with TRBD1. CDR1 SGHNT and CDR2 YYREEE come from the germline V gene (reference sequence). V shed 0 bases and J 3 bases; nucleotides not matched to a gene: 9. The CDR3 consists of 16 residues. CDR3 region: CASSLAPGTAIYEQYF. CDR3 DNA: TGTGCCAGCAGCTTGGCACCGGGGACAGCGATCTACGAGCAGTACTTC.

The chain employs TRBV12-3 or TRBV12-4 and TRBJ2-3; D is uncertain. V was clipped by 4 bases and J by 9 bases, with 11 bases between them. The CDR3 length is 12 residues. The CDR3 region is CASSYPFRTQYF. CDR3 nucleotide sequence: TGTGCCAGCAGTTACCCCTTCAGGACGCAGTATTTT.

This clonotype was detected many times. The genes are TRBV7-8 and TRBJ2-3, with D possibly matching TRBD2 (6 bases). V was clipped by 1 base and J by 3 bases, with 14 bases between them. CDR3 length: 16 residues. CDR1 SGHVS and CDR2 FQNEAQ come from the germline V gene. CDR3 sequence: CASSLVPAGLTDTQYF. The CDR3 DNA follows: TGTGCCAGCAGCTTAGTTCCCGCGGGATTGACAGATACGCAGTATTTT.

The chain joins TRBV3-1 to TRBJ2-3; possibly TRBD2 for D (6 bases). The germline V and J ends were trimmed by 3 bases and 4 bases, with 14 bases remaining between them. The CDR3 consists of 15 residues. CDR1 and CDR2 (germline): LGHDT, YNNKEL (reference sequence). In nucleotides, the CDR3 is TGTGCCAGCAGCCAGGGACTGAGTTACGCAGATACGCAGTATTTT. It codes for CASSQGLSYADTQYF.

About this clonotype: Being one base from a much bigger clone, this may be a read error. The chain recombines TRBV5-1 with TRBJ2-7, with D perhaps matching TRBD1 or TRBD2 (5 bases each). The CDR3 runs to 14 residues. Germline lookup yields CDR1 SGHRS and CDR2 YFSETQ. Trimming stripped 4 bases from V and 5 bases from J, with 16 bases between. CDR3: CASSPAGTVHEQYF. CDR3 DNA sequence: TGCGCCAGCAGCCCTGCCGGGACGGTCCACGAGCAGTACTTC.

This clonotype occurred many times. The chain employs TRBV30 and TRBJ2-7; D unresolved. The CDR3 length is 11 residues. V was cut by 3 bases and J by 6 bases, with 9 bases left in between. Germline V gene lookup returns CDR1 GTSNPN and CDR2 SVGIG (reference sequence). CDR3 coding DNA: TGTGCCTGGAGCGGGCGTTTCGAGCAGTACTTC. Protein product: CAWSGRFEQYF.

The sample holds a few counts of this clonotype. This chain joins TRBV6-2 or TRBV6-3 and TRBJ2-7; D gene ambiguous. CDR3 length: 11 amino acids. Germline V gene data show CDR1 as MNHEY and CDR2 as SVGEGT. The V gene lost 9 bases and the J gene lost 9 bases, with 15 bases spanning the gap. The CDR3 region is CASGGINGQYF. The CDR3 DNA follows: TGTGCCAGTGGCGGCATCAACGGGCAGTACTTC.

The V gene is TRBV12-3 or TRBV12-4, the J gene TRBJ1-2, with D uncertain. V lost 4 bases, J lost 1 base, and 13 bases lay in between. The CDR3 length is 15 residues. The CDR3 DNA reads as TGTGCCAGCAGTTGGAACGTGGACCGTAACTATGGCTACACCTTC. Encoded protein: CASSWNVDRNYGYTF.

Many counts were recorded for this clonotype. The rearrangement links TRBV7-2 to TRBJ2-7; the match to TRBD2 covers 7 bases. The CDR3 covers 16 residues. Germline CDR1 is SGHTA and CDR2 is FQGNSA. The ends lost 1 base at V and 2 bases at J; junction bases unmatched: 8. In DNA form, the CDR3 reads TGTGCCAGCAGCTTAGGGGGAGCGGGAACCCCCTACGAGCAGTACTTC. Translation: CASSLGGAGTPYEQYF.

This clonotype was recorded at least ten times. The V call is TRBV5-1, the J call TRBJ2-1; D unresolved. V lost 5 bases, J lost 9 bases, and 9 bases lay in between. CDR3 length: 11 residues. The V gene's germline CDR1 is SGHRS and CDR2 YFSETQ. CDR3 in DNA: TGCGCCAGCAGGGTCGAAAGTGAGCAGTTCTTC. Encoded protein: CASRVESEQFF.

This clonotype was seen a few times. The chain has TRBV20-1 and TRBJ2-1, with TRBD2 as a possible D gene (7 bases). Trimming pared 6 bases from V and 9 bases from J, leaving 12 bases between. Per the germline V gene, CDR1 is DFQATT and CDR2 is SNEGSKA (reference sequence). The CDR3 runs to 11 residues. CDR3 sequence reads: CSAPGGSEQFF. CDR3 DNA sequence: TGCAGTGCCCCGGGGGGCAGTGAGCAGTTCTTC.

This sequence joins TRBV2 and TRBJ2-7, with TRBD1 identical over 7 bases. Looked up from germline, CDR1 is SNHLY and CDR2 is FYNNEI. This CDR3 contains 15 residues. The J segment lost 3 bases and the V segment lost 1 base, leaving 6 bases of the junction unmatched. CDR3 sequence (DNA): TGTGCCAGCAGTGAAGGGGTGACAGGGCACTACGAGCAGTACTTC. Protein product: CASSEGVTGHYEQYF.

The rearrangement joins TRBV7-9 to TRBJ1-2; weak D call: TRBD1 (5 bases). Germline V gene lookup returns CDR1 SEHNR and CDR2 FQNEAQ (reference sequence). V lost 5 bases to trimming and J lost 3 bases, with 16 bases between them. CDR3 length: 15 amino acids. The CDR3 coding sequence is TGTGCCAGCAGCCCGATGGGGGGTGGATACTATGGCTACACCTTC. It specifies CASSPMGGGYYGYTF.

The chain links TRBV11-3 to TRBJ2-7, with D possibly TRBD2 on 5 matching bases. Trimming removed 5 bases from V and 5 bases from J, with 16 bases in between. Germline loops: CDR1 SGHNT, CDR2 YENEEA. This CDR3 comprises 14 residues. Here the CDR3 DNA reads TGTGCCAGCAGCCCGGGGTCAGCGTGGGACGAGCAGTACTTC. This gives the protein CASSPGSAWDEQYF.

This clonotype was found a few times. The rearrangement uses TRBV7-9 and TRBJ1-6; no clear D gene. V lost 5 bases to trimming and J lost 8 bases, with 10 bases between them. This CDR3 contains 13 residues. Germline CDR1 is SEHNR and CDR2 is FQNEAQ (reference sequence). The CDR3 bases are TGTGCCAGCAGCCAAAGCCAGGATTCACCCCTCCACTTT. This gives the protein CASSQSQDSPLHF.

This clonotype was observed many times. V gene TRBV30 combines with J gene TRBJ1-5; D is perhaps TRBD1 (6 bases). CDR1 is GTSNPN and CDR2 is SVGIG in the germline V gene (reference sequence). The CDR3 length is 14 residues. Between the trimmed V and J ends, which lost 3 bases and 7 bases, there was a span of 16 bases. CDR3 DNA: TGTGCCTGGAGGAGGAAAGGGGGGGAACAGCCCCAGCATTTT. Its protein is CAWRRKGGEQPQHF.

This clonotype was found many times. The chain couples TRBV2 to TRBJ1-5; tentatively, D is TRBD1 (5 bases). The CDR3 consists of 13 residues. V lost 3 bases and J 3 bases, leaving 6 bases between the germline ends. Germline V CDR1 and CDR2: SNHLY, FYNNEI. CDR3 DNA sequence: TGTGCCAGCAGTGAGGGACCCAATCAGCCCCAGCATTTT. As protein: CASSEGPNQPQHF.

There are a few counts of this clonotype. The gene calls are TRBV9 and TRBJ1-5; no reliable D call. Germline lookup yields CDR1 SGDLS and CDR2 YYNGEE. The CDR3 extends over 15 amino acids. The V end lost 2 bases, the J end lost 7 bases, and 16 bases lay between the germline ends. The CDR3 DNA reads as TGTGCCAGCAGCGTTAGACAAAAGCCGTCCCAGCCCCAGCATTTT. Its protein product is CASSVRQKPSQPQHF.

In regard to this clonotype: This may arise from a read error, as a much more abundant clone is one base away. V and J are TRBV20-1 and TRBJ2-3; D remains ambiguous. Germline V lookup: CDR1 DFQATT, CDR2 SNEGSKA (reference sequence). V was pared by 8 bases and J by 6 bases, with 12 bases between. The CDR3 runs to 11 residues. The CDR3 DNA is TGCAGTCCCGAAACTTCGGATACGCAGTATTTT. Translated: CSPETSDTQYF.

Ten or more counts support this clonotype. An end of the junction differs from the germline gene, which may be a read error. The chain is built from TRBV5-1 and TRBJ1-1, with 8 nucleotides matching TRBD1. This CDR3 contains 14 residues. The V gene's germline CDR1 is SGHRS and CDR2 YFSETQ. The CDR3 region has the DNA TGTGCCAGCAGTTTAGGACAGGGTGGGACTGAAGCTTTCTTT. Amino acid sequence: CASSLGQGGTEAFF.

This clonotype appeared many times. The chain has TRBV27 and TRBJ2-7; 7 bases fit TRBD1. Trimming cost V 5 bases and J 5 bases; bases outside gene matches: 12. The CDR3 runs to 15 residues. CDR1 and CDR2 from the germline V gene are MNHEY and SMNVEV (reference sequence). CDR3 amino acids: CASSPGTVVMDEQYF. CDR3 in DNA: TGTGCCAGCAGTCCGGGGACAGTAGTTATGGACGAGCAGTACTTC.

This clonotype was found many times. J is TRBJ2-4 and V is TRBV12-3 or TRBV12-4; 7 nucleotides line up with TRBD1. CDR3 size: 15 residues. The V gene end was trimmed by 7 bases and the J gene end by 8 bases; junction bases not matched to a gene: 14. CDR3 in amino acids: CASTKKGQKEDIQYF. In DNA form, the CDR3 reads TGTGCCAGCACAAAAAAGGGACAGAAGGAGGACATTCAGTACTTC.